This T cell receptor beta chain was observed in a study of T cell responses to AZD1222 COVID-19 vaccine. Study results and limitations: With two AZD1222 doses given, Spike-specific TCR breadth and depth both rose.

For this clone: What it recognizes is unknown.

Assay: immunoSEQ multiplex PCR; the TCRdb copy retains only in-frame clones and omits some. The data contain over 90,000 clones, roughly 86% of them singletons. The receptor was isolated from an adult in good health. Sequencing was performed on peripheral blood, taken on day 0 of AZD1222 vaccination.

In DNA, the CDR3 is TGTGCCAGCAGTGTGGACAGGGAGAATGAGCAGTTCTTC. It is translated as CASSVDRENEQFF. The chain couples TRBV2 to TRBJ2-1; 8 nucleotides line up with TRBD1. The CDR3 is 13 amino acids. The V gene's germline CDR1 is SNHLY and CDR2 FYNNEI. Trimming removed 4 bases from V and 7 bases from J; junction bases left unmatched: 3.